Listed below are T cell receptor beta chains from one sample, sequenced in a study of blood T cell repertoires in COVID-19. Produced via immunoSEQ multiplex PCR; TCRdb's table is partial and in-frame only. The sample consists of about 300,000 clones, 65% to 90% of them appearing once. The source material was PBMCs or T cells enriched from blood (not recorded which). Receptors originate from a woman between 18 and 29 years old who had recovered from COVID-19. Both conserved end residues are part of each CDR3. The order of the fields is D gene, CDR3 length, clone size, V gene, J gene, CDR3 DNA, CDR3 protein. The D gene is left open where the match is weak. Expanded clones are given a class, and other clones once, few, many or no size at all.

.	14	.	TRBV6-5	TRBJ1-5	TGTGCCAGCAGTTGGGACTTCCAAAATCAGCCCCAGCATTTT	CASSWDFQNQPQHF
.	14	once	TRBV27	TRBJ2-5	TGTGCCAGCAGTTTACTAGGCGGTCAAGAGACCCAGTACTTC	CASSLLGGQETQYF
.	9	.	TRBV10-1	TRBJ1-6	TGCGCCCACGCACTCCCCCTCCACTTT	CAHALPLHF
.	14	.	TRBV5-1	TRBJ2-2	TGCGCCAGCAGCTTCGCAGGGAACTCCGGGGAGCTGTTTTTT	CASSFAGNSGELFF
.	12	.	TRBV18	TRBJ2-5	TGTGCCAGCTCACCGGGAGCGGAGACCCAGTACTTC	CASSPGAETQYF
.	15	.	TRBV19	TRBJ2-1	TGTGCCAGTAGTATATCCAGCGGACCCCCCAATGAGCAGTTCTTC	CASSISSGPPNEQFF
TRBD1	13	.	TRBV11-2	TRBJ1-5	TGTGCCAGCAGCTCGACACAGGGGCAGCCCCAGCATTTT	CASSSTQGQPQHF
TRBD1	13	once	TRBV5-4	TRBJ1-1	TGTGCCAGCAGCACGGGACAGAGCACTGAAGCTTTCTTT	CASSTGQSTEAFF
.	14	.	TRBV5-6	TRBJ1-2	TGTGCCAGCAGCTTGGTCGTTGCTAACTATGGCTACACCTTC	CASSLVVANYGYTF
.	20	.	TRBV4-2	TRBJ1-2	TGTGCCAGCAGCCAAGATCAATTTTCCCCGGGGCAGGGGATTCGGTATGGCTACACCTTC	CASSQDQFSPGQGIRYGYTF